This T cell receptor beta chain originates from a study of cytomegalovirus exposure and HLA in healthy donors. The study's findings and limits: Analyses of presence and absence presupposed an approximately uniform sequencing depth across donors. Within an earlier analysis, most TCR beta V segments proved productive either about 90% or about 30% of the time.

PCR amplification relied on 60 Vbeta primers (plus 13 Jbeta primers). Profiled with immunoSEQ multiplex PCR; TCRdb holds only in-frame clones, not every one. Of approximately 85,000 clones in the sample, under 90% were seen once. Remarks on this clone: The antigen is undetermined.

The CDR3 is 15 amino acids. The trim removed 3 bases at V and 4 bases at J, leaving 6 bases unmatched. Germline V lookup: CDR1 SGHRS, CDR2 YFSETQ. The sequencing sample was made of PBMCs. The receptor's source is a man aged 50 to 60 in good health and CMV-seropositive. The chain carries TRBV5-1 and TRBJ2-5; 10 bases align to TRBD2. In nucleotides, the CDR3 is TGCGCCAGCAGCTCACAAAAGCGGGAGGGAGAGACCCAGTACTTC. This gives the protein CASSSQKREGETQYF.